This T cell receptor beta chain was profiled in a study of shared clonotypes between healthy human individuals (dated by TCRdb to about 2020). Notes on the research overall: The cohort included three men and a couple of women between 18 and 49 years of age. For each donor, three plates each were used for CD4 naive and CD4 memory, two plates were used for CD8 naive, and one plate was used for CD8 memory. Different laboratories and diverse techniques were used to prepare libraries and sequence TCR repertoires, to increase sequencing depth and limit assay-specific biases. To estimate repertoire size and how much clonotypes are shared between individuals, the study performed deep sequencing of blood TCR repertoires from a handful of healthy adults. Leukapheresis yielded between about 0.94 and 8.9 billion PBMCs per donor.

The paper as a whole reports these results and caveats: Because the study included only a small number of donors, the genetic and exposure-history diversity represented was limited. Incomplete sequencing was indicated by rarefaction of sorted-subset datasets, despite the large sequencing depth. Across a few donors, approximately 4.6% of naive CD4, approximately 3.6% of naive CD8, roughly 2.3% of memory CD4, and roughly 0.41% of memory CD8 clonotypes were shared. Estimated clonotype richness was generally larger for naive than for memory subsets. Sampling was limited to blood, and TCR repertoires in tissue likely differ from TCR repertoires in blood. Compared with non-shared clonotypes, the clonotypes found in all four sorted-subset donors had higher generation probabilities. Based on pairwise subsampling, the degree of clonotype sharing among donors was expected to be affected by sequencing depth.

Using the deep immunoSEQ assay, multiplex PCR amplified TCR CDR3 regions from genomic DNA. Genomic DNA extracted from each cell subset was distributed evenly over all wells of several immunoSEQ 96-well plates, and each plate served as one replicate. Each replicate PCR for sorted subsets received approximately 200 ng genomic DNA, equal to about 30,000 T cell genomes. Purified libraries were quantified with a Qubit 3.0 fluorometer, sized on a Bioanalyzer 2100, and re-quantified with the KAPA Library Quantification kit. A separate single-read 150-cycle Illumina NextSeq 550 flow cell was used to sequence each immunoSEQ 96-well plate. The original pipeline was this. The immunoSEQ output contained only junctional sequences without quality scores, so filtering could not match that applied to full-length reads. Sequences were annotated with PyIR, a Python wrapper for IgBLAST v1.9, and V/J genes and CDR3 were assigned using IMGT germline references. Reads with weak V/J assignments (E-value above 1e-6), missing CDR3, stop codons, out-of-frame junctions, or ambiguous translated residues were removed. V3J clonotypes were defined as sequences sharing the same inferred V gene, J gene, and CDR3 amino acid sequence. Percentage overlap between repertoires was calculated by dividing the number of shared unique clonotypes by the size of the smaller repertoire. Repertoire richness was assessed with RTK rarefaction, the Chao1 estimator, and Recon v2.1 estimates of unobserved clonotypes. Generation probabilities for all TCRbeta clonotypes obtained by the gDNA method from a handful of donors were computed using OLGA. TCRdb's version of the immuneACCESS table is confined to in-frame rearrangements and falls short of the full clone set. An unresolved V gene accounts for under half of the shortfall where checked; the remainder is of unknown origin. V, J and clone size are taken as reported in that table, and D and trimming were inferred from the DNA itself. The sample yields approximately 940,000 clones; 70% to 85% were counted once. The biggest ten clones account for approximately 1.5% of the sample.

Concerning this clone itself: Its antigen is unknown. No base qualities exist here, and no much larger clone lies one base off it.

Counted from cysteine to phenylalanine, this CDR3 has 18 amino acids. This entry keeps only the CDR3 DNA: 54 bases, framed from base 1. The CDR1 and CDR2 encoded by the germline V gene are SGHNT and YENEEA. After removal of 5 bases from V and 3 bases from J, the junction retains 15 bases not matched to a gene. Healthy HIV-negative adults with no recently reported acute infections or vaccinations were included as donors. Only Caucasian adults living in Nashville, Tennessee, USA were represented among the donors. CD4+ T cells were enriched through magnetic negative selection, after which naive cells were positively selected on CD45RA and the remaining negative fraction served as the memory subset. Blood was obtained by leukapheresis, after which PBMCs were separated by Ficoll-Histopaque density gradient centrifugation and cryopreserved in liquid nitrogen vapor phase. Purity and quantity of every magnetically sorted T cell population were checked by analytical flow cytometry. From each sorted fraction, genomic DNA was isolated and quantified by UV absorbance on a Nanodrop 2000c.

This receptor was taken from a man between 18 and 35 years old in good health. The specimen was memory CD4+ T cells sorted from blood. The label giving this sample's cell subset or site can be read as: CD45RA-negative fraction. The chain was built from TRBV11-3 and TRBJ2-7, with 11 bases aligning to TRBD2. The nucleotide sequence reads as follows: TGTGCCAGCAGCCCCGGTGGCCTAGCGGGAGGAGAAGGCTACGAGCAGTACTTC. Its protein is CASSPGGLAGGEGYEQYF.